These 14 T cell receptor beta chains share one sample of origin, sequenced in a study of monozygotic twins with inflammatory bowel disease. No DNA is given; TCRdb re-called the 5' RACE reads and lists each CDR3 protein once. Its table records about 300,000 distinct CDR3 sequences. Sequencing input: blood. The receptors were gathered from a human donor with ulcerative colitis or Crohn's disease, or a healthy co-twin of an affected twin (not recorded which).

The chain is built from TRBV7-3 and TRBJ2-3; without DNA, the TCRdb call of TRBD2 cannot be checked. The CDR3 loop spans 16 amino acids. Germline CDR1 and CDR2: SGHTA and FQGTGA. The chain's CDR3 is CASSPQAGGWADTQYF.

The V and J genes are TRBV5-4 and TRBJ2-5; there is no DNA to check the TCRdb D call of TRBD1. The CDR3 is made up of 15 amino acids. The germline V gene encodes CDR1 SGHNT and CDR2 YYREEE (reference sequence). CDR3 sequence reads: CASSLSGARAETQYF.

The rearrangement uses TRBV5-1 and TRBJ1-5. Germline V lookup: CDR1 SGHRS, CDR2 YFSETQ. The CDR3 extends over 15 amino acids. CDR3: CASSFQAGSNQPQHF.

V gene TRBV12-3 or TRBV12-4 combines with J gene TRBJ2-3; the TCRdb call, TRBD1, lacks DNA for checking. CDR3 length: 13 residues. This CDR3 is CASSFFAGNTQYF.

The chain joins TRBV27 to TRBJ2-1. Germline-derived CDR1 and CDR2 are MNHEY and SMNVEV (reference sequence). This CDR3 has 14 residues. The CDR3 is CASSLYGTNNEQFF.

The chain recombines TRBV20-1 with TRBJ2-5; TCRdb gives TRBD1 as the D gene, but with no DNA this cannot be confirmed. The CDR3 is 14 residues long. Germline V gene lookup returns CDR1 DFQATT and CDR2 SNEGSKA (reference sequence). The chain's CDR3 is CSARAGTAQETQYF.

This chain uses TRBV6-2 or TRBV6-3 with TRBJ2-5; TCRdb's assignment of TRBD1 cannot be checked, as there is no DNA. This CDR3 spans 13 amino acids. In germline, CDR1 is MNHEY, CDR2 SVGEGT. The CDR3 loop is CASTNRGAETQYF.

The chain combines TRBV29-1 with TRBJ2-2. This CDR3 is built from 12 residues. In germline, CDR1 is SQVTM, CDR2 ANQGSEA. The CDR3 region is CSVVRQTGELFF.

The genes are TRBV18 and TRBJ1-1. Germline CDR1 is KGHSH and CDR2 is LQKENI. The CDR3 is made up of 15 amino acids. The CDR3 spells CASSPPSPGLTEAFF.

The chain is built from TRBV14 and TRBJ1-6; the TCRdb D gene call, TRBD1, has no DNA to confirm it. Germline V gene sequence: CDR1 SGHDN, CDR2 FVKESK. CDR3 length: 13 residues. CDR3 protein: CASSPSWDSPLHF.

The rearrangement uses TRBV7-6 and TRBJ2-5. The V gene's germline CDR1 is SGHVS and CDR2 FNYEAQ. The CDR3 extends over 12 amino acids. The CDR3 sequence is CASSLIEKTQYF.

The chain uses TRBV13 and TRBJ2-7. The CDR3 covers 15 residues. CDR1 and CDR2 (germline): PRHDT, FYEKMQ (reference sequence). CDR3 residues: CASTKRDRSSYEQYF.

This chain's CDR3 is CSARILDRANYGYTF. This chain joins TRBV20-1 and TRBJ1-2; lacking DNA, the TRBD1 call made by TCRdb goes unchecked. Germline V gene sequence: CDR1 DFQATT, CDR2 SNEGSKA (reference sequence). The CDR3 is 15 residues long.

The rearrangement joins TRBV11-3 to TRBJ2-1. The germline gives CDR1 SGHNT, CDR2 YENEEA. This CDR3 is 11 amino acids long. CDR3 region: CASRDRNEQFF.